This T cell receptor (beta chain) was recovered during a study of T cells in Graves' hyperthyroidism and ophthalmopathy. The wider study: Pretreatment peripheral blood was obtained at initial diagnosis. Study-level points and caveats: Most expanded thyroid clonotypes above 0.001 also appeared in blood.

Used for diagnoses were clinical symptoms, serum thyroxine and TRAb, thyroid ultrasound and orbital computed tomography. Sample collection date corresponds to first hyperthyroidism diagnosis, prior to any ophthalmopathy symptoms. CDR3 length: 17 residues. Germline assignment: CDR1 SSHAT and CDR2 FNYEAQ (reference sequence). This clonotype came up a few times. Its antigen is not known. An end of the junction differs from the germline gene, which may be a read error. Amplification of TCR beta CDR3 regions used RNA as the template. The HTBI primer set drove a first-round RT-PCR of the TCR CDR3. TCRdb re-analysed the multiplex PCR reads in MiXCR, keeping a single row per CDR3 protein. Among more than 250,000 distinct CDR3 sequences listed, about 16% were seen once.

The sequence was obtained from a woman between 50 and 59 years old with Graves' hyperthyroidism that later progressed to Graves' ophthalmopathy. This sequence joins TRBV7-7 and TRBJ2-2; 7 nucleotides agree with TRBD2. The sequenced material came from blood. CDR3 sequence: CASSATSAKGLTGELFF. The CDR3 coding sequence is TGTGCTAGCAGCGCAACTAGCGCCAAAGGCCTCACCGGGGAGCTGTTTTTT. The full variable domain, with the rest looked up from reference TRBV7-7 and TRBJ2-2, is GAGVSQSPRYKVTKRGQDVTLRCDPISSHATLYWYQQALGQGPEFLTYFNYEAQPDKSGLPSDRFSAERPEGSISTLTIQRTEQRDSAMYRCASSATSAKGLTGELFFGEGSRLTVL.